These 8 T cell receptor beta chains came from one sample sequenced in a study of cytomegalovirus exposure and HLA in healthy donors. The PCR ran on 60 Vbeta and 13 Jbeta primers. Data came from immunoSEQ multiplex PCR; TCRdb stores just in-frame clones and leaves some out. The sample yields 130,000 or so clones, 8.5% seen once. Material: PBMCs. The receptors originated from a man aged 40-55 years in good health and CMV-seronegative.

This sequence joins TRBV5-1 and TRBJ2-5, with 7 bases matching TRBD2. Trimming at V came to 0 bases and at J to 4 bases, leaving 12 bases not matched to a gene. This CDR3 has 17 residues. Germline V CDR1 and CDR2: SGHRS, YFSETQ. The CDR3 DNA is TGCGCCAGCAGCTTGGAGATCTTTGGCGGGGGTGGAGAGACCCAGTACTTC. Translation: CASSLEIFGGGGETQYF.

This clone came up a few times. The chain carries TRBV21-1 and TRBJ1-5; the table assigns TRBD1, which was not confirmed against the DNA. TRBV21-1 corresponds to a pseudogene. This CDR3 contains 15 residues. The CDR3 loop is CASSTLSGENQPQHF. The CDR3 nucleotides are TGTGCCAGCAGCACGTTATCAGGGGAAAATCAGCCCCAGCATTTT.

The gene calls are TRBV10-1 and TRBJ1-6, with D maybe TRBD1 (6 bases). This CDR3 has 13 residues. V lost 5 bases and J lost 11, with 13 bases in between. CDR1 is WNHNN, CDR2 SYGVQD, per germline (reference sequence). The CDR3 loop reads CASSPGHLAPLHF. In DNA, the CDR3 is TGCGCCAGCAGTCCGGGACACCTTGCACCCCTCCACTTT.

The rearrangement uses TRBV28 and TRBJ1-1; 9 nucleotides agree with TRBD1. With V trimmed by 5 bases and J by 6 bases, 19 bases remained unmatched. CDR3 size: 18 residues. The V gene's germline CDR1 is MDHEN and CDR2 SYDVKM. CDR3 sequence reads: CASSPRTYTGGNDPEAFF. The CDR3 bases are TGTGCCAGCAGTCCCCGAACTTACACAGGGGGCAACGACCCTGAAGCTTTCTTT.

This clone appeared a few times. The chain couples TRBV7-8 to TRBJ1-1; D ambiguous. The CDR3 sequence is 13 residues long. V shed 5 bases and J shed 1 base, with 8 bases lying between them. The germline V gene encodes CDR1 SGHVS and CDR2 FQNEAQ. The CDR3 region has the DNA TGTGCCAGCAGCCGGAGGAGGAACACTGAAGCTTTCTTT. Protein sequence: CASSRRRNTEAFF.

This clone was seen a few times. The V call is TRBV11-2, the J call TRBJ2-2; D ambiguous. Germline V gene sequence: CDR1 SGHAT, CDR2 FQNNGV. The V end lost 5 bases, the J end lost 1 base, and 8 bases lay between the germline ends. The CDR3 loop spans 14 amino acids. As DNA, the CDR3 is TGTGCCAGCAGCCTGAGGCAGAACACCGGGGAGCTGTTTTTT. Amino acid sequence: CASSLRQNTGELFF.

Only a few counts were recorded for this clone. The CDR3 nucleotides read TGTGCCAGCTCACCAACCGGGAAAAGTCAGCCCCAGCATTTT. Its protein is CASSPTGKSQPQHF. The rearrangement links TRBV18 to TRBJ1-5, with D unclear. This CDR3 is built from 14 residues. The germline CDR1 and CDR2 sequences are KGHSH and LQKENI. Between the trimmed V and J ends, which lost 2 bases and 6 bases, there was a span of 11 bases.

The chain recombines TRBV4-2 with TRBJ2-7; no clear D. The germline V gene has CDR1 LGHNA and CDR2 YNFKEQ. The CDR3 runs 14 residues. Trimming took 0 bases from V and 6 from J, leaving 12 bases between them. The CDR3 sequence is CASSQETPSLEQYF. The CDR3 region has the DNA TGTGCCAGCAGCCAAGAAACTCCGTCGCTCGAGCAGTACTTC.